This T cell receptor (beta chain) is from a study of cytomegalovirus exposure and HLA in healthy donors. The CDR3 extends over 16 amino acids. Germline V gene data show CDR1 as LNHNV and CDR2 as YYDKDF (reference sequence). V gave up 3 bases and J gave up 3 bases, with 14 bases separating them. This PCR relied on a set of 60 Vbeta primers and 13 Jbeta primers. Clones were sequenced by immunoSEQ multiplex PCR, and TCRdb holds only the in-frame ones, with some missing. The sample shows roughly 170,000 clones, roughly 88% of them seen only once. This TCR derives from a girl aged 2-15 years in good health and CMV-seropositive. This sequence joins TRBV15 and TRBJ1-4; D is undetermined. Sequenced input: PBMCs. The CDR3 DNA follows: TGTGCCACCAGCAGTGGAGGAGCCTCTGCTAATGAAAAACTGTTTTTT. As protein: CATSSGGASANEKLFF.